This T cell receptor (beta chain) was found in a study of blood T cell repertoires in COVID-19. TCRdb's copy holds only in-frame clones and misses some; the assay was immunoSEQ multiplex PCR. The sample includes 250,000 to 350,000 clones, 89% of them seen just once. The CDR3 contains 14 residues. CDR1 is MDHEN and CDR2 is SYDVKM in the germline V gene. With V trimmed by 5 bases and J by 1 base, 4 bases remained unmatched. Source material: PBMCs or T cells enriched from blood (not recorded which). The receptor was isolated from a woman aged 50 to 65 who had been exposed to COVID-19. The rearrangement links TRBV28 to TRBJ2-5; 7 nucleotides line up with TRBD2. The chain's CDR3 is CASSKGTIQETQYF. The DNA for the CDR3 is TGTGCCAGCAGTAAAGGGACTATCCAAGAGACCCAGTACTTC.